Here is one TCR beta chain with its context. Unmatched junction bases numbered 6, after V lost 3 bases and J lost 12 bases. The CDR3 has 13 amino acids. The data stem from a study of blood T cells in healthy people across ages. For the second PCR, which ran for about 7 to 11 cycles, a sample-barcoded 5' primer and a J-beta primer mix were used. TCRdb reprocessed the 5' RACE reads with MiXCR, giving one entry per CDR3 protein. The sample has 1.8 million or so distinct CDR3 sequences, 39% seen once. Sequencing input: blood. This sequence joins TRBV12-3 or TRBV12-4 and TRBJ1-1, with 11 nucleotides matching TRBD1. The receptor's source is a human donor in good health. Here the CDR3 reads CASSLGDRGETFF. For the CDR3, the DNA is TGTGCCAGCAGTTTGGGGGACAGGGGGGAAACTTTCTTT.